This T cell receptor beta chain derives from a study of blood T cell repertoires in COVID-19. This clone was detected only a few times. The table came from immunoSEQ multiplex PCR; TCRdb's copy has only in-frame clones and leaves some out. Of roughly 200,000 clones detected, about 88% appear once; the ten largest clones hold under 2.5%. The CDR3 runs 14 residues. The junction had 7 bases not matched to a gene; V was cut back by 5 bases and J by 5 bases. Per germline, CDR1 SGHAT and CDR2 FQDESV (reference sequence). Living in about two dozen US areas, the participants were between about 18 and 100 years of age. The study assigned cohorts using participant-reported clinical history.

Sequencing was done on a sample of PBMCs or T cells enriched from blood (not recorded which). This clonotype was obtained from a woman in her 40s with acute COVID-19. J is TRBJ2-5 and V is TRBV11-1; 8 bases align to TRBD1. This CDR3 reads CASSHDRGYETQYF. The DNA for the CDR3 is TGTGCCAGCAGCCATGACAGGGGATACGAGACCCAGTACTTC.